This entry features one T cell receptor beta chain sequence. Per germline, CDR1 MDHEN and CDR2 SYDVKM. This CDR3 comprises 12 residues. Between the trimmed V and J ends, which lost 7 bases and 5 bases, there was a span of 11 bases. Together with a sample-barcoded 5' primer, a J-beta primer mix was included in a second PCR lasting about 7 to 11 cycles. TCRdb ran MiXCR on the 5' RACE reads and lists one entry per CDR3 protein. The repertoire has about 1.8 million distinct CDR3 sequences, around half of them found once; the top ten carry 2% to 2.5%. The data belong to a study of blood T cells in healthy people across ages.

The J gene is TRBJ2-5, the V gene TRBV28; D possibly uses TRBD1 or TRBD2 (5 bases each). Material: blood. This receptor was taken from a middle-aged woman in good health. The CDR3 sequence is CASKGRWETQYF. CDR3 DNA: TGTGCCAGCAAGGGACGTTGGGAGACCCAGTACTTC.